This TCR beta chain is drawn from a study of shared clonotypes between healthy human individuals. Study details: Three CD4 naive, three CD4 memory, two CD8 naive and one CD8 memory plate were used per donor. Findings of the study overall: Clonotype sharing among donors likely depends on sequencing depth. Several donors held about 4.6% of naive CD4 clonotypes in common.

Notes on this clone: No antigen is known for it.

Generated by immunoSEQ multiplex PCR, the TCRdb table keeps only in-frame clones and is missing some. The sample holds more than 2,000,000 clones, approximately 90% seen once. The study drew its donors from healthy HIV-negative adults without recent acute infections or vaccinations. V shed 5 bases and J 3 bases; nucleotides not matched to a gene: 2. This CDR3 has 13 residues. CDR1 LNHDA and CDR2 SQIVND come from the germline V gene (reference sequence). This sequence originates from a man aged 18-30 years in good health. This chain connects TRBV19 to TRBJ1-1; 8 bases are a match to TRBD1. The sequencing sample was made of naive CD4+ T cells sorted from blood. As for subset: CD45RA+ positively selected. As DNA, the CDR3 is TGTGCCAGTAGTCTACAGGGGGACACTGAAGCTTTCTTT. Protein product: CASSLQGDTEAFF. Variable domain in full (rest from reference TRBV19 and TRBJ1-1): DGGITQSPKYLFRKEGQNVTLSCEQNLNHDAMYWYRQDPGQGLRLIYYSQIVNDFQKGDIAEGYSVSREKKESFPLTVTSAQKNPTAFYLCASSLQGDTEAFFGQGTRLTVV.